One sample yielded the 5 T cell receptor beta chains listed below, sequenced in a study of T cell responses to AZD1222 COVID-19 vaccine. Profiled with immunoSEQ multiplex PCR; TCRdb holds only in-frame clones, not every one. The top ten hold 4.5% to 5.5% of the sample, which has about 130,000 clones, over 90% seen once. Material: peripheral blood, obtained on day 0 of AZD1222 vaccination. The source of these receptors is an adult in good health.

The chain couples TRBV6-1 to TRBJ2-7, with a possible D match to TRBD1 (8 bases). The length of the CDR3 is 15 residues. V gave up 1 base and J gave up 3 bases, with 13 bases separating them. CDR1 and CDR2 from the germline V gene are MNHNS and SASEGT. This CDR3 is CASSEVDREGYEQYF. The DNA of the CDR3 is TGTGCCAGCAGTGAAGTGGACAGGGAGGGCTACGAGCAGTACTTC.

CDR3 DNA: TGTGCCAGTAGTATGGGGCGGGCACCGAGCAACACTGAAGCTTTCTTT. Its protein is CASSMGRAPSNTEAFF. This chain joins TRBV19 and TRBJ1-1; the D gene is possibly TRBD1 (5 bases). V dropped 3 bases and J dropped 2 bases, with 16 bases sitting between them. The CDR3 totals 16 residues. Germline lookup yields CDR1 LNHDA and CDR2 SQIVND (reference sequence).

The V gene is TRBV10-1, the J gene TRBJ1-6; maybe TRBD1 (5 bases). CDR1 and CDR2 (germline): WNHNN, SYGVQD (reference sequence). This CDR3 region has 16 residues. Deletions cut 10 bases from V and 1 base from J, with 17 bases between. CDR3 residues: CAMHPGGRSYNSPLHF. The DNA of the CDR3 is TGCGCCATGCACCCTGGGGGAAGGTCCTATAATTCACCCCTCCACTTT.

J is TRBJ1-6 and V is TRBV19; D gene uncertain. V was shortened by 4 bases and J by 7 bases, with 14 bases between the two germline ends. This CDR3 has 15 amino acids. Germline values: CDR1 LNHDA, CDR2 SQIVND (reference sequence). This chain's CDR3 is CASSNSEAENSPLHF. DNA for the CDR3: TGTGCCAGTAGTAATTCCGAAGCGGAGAATTCACCCCTCCACTTT.

V gene TRBV30 combines with J gene TRBJ2-1, with D maybe TRBD2 (5 bases). V was cut by 4 bases and J by 1 base, with 14 bases left in between. This CDR3 has 15 amino acids. CDR1 GTSNPN and CDR2 SVGIG come from the germline V gene (reference sequence). CDR3 nucleotide sequence: TGTGCCTGGAATGAGGGTTTTAGTTCCTACAATGAGCAGTTCTTC. This encodes CAWNEGFSSYNEQFF.